This T cell receptor (beta chain) was identified in a study of blood T cell repertoires in COVID-19. V was pared by 3 bases and J by 6 bases, with 14 bases of the junction left unmatched. The V gene's germline CDR1 is LNHDA and CDR2 SQIVND (reference sequence). The length of the CDR3 is 17 residues. The table came from immunoSEQ multiplex PCR; TCRdb's copy has only in-frame clones and leaves some out. Of 250,000 or so clones in the sample, approximately 90% were seen once. Cohort allocation depended upon clinical history that participants reported. This sequence originates from a man aged 35 to 55 who had been exposed to COVID-19. The chain joins TRBV19 to TRBJ2-4; TRBD1 matches at 7 bases. The sequenced sample was PBMCs or T cells enriched from blood (not recorded which). CDR3 in amino acids: CASSIGNPGQPRNIQYF. Here the CDR3 DNA reads TGTGCCAGTAGTATTGGGAATCCGGGACAGCCCCGAAACATTCAGTACTTC.